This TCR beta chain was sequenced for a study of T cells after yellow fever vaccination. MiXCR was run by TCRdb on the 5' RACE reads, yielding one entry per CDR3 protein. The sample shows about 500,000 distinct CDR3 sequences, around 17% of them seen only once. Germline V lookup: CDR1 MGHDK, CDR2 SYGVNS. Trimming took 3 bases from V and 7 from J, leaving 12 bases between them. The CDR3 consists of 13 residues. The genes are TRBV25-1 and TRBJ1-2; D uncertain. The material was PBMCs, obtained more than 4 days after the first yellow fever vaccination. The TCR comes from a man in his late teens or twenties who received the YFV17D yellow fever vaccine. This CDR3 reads CASSDESLSGYTF. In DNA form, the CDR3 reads TGTGCCAGCAGTGACGAGAGTCTTTCTGGCTACACCTTC.